The source of this T cell receptor beta chain is a study of T and B cells in COVID-19 patients. Per germline, CDR1 SGHDT and CDR2 YYEEEE. Trimming removed 0 bases at V and 1 base at J, with 7 bases between. The CDR3 covers 14 residues. A few counts support this clonotype. TRB rearrangements were amplified by multiplex PCR with BIOMED2 TRB-A/B primers. In TCRdb, the multiplex PCR reads were re-called with MiXCR into one record per CDR3 protein. Here the sample spans about 2,500 distinct CDR3 sequences, approximately 25% being singletons. Blood genomic DNA input for TRB amplification was roughly 220-500 ng.

This rearrangement joins TRBV5-6 to TRBJ1-1, with D uncertain. Sequencing input: blood. The clonotype originates from a human donor with active COVID-19. The CDR3 sequence is CASSLGQSNTEAFF. The CDR3 region has the DNA TGTGCCAGCAGCTTGGGCCAGTCGAACACTGAAGCTTTCTTT.